A single sample is the source of the 32 T cell receptor beta chains below, sequenced in a study of blood T cells in healthy people across ages. A sample-barcoded 5' primer and a J-beta primer mix were used in a second PCR of about 7 to 12 cycles. TCRdb independently ran MiXCR on the 5' RACE reads; one entry per CDR3 protein. This sample has 600,000 to 800,000 distinct CDR3 sequences, with 21% found just once. Sequenced material: blood. The receptors derive from a man between 65 and 79 years old in good health.

There are a few counts of this clonotype. The genes are TRBV7-2 and TRBJ2-3; TRBD2 matches 12 bases. The CDR3 extends over 18 amino acids. The junction had 6 bases not matched to a gene; V was cut back by 2 bases and J by 0 bases. CDR1 and CDR2 from the germline V gene are SGHTA and FQGNSA. CDR3 coding DNA: TGTGCCAGCAGCTTACTCGGGACTAGCGGGTCTAGCACAGATACGCAGTATTTT. It is translated as CASSLLGTSGSSTDTQYF.

This clonotype has only a few counts. CDR3 sequence reads: CSAVAPGQGVNEQFF. For the CDR3, the DNA is TGCAGTGCAGTAGCCCCGGGACAGGGGGTTAATGAGCAGTTCTTC. The chain has TRBV20-1 and TRBJ2-5; 11 bases map to TRBD1. Near its end, the DNA agrees better with TRBJ2-1, so the J call may be wrong. The CDR3 runs 15 residues. Germline V CDR1 and CDR2: DFQATT, SNEGSKA (reference sequence).

As for this clonotype: The junction differs from germline at one of its ends, possibly a read error. The rearrangement links TRBV7-9 to TRBJ2-1, with TRBD1 matching over 8 bases. CDR1 is SEHNR and CDR2 is FQNEAQ in the germline V gene (reference sequence). The CDR3 extends over 15 amino acids. The CDR3 region has the DNA TGTGCCAGCAGCTTGACAGGGGCTCAGTACAATGAGCAGGTCTTC. Protein sequence: CASSLTGAQYNEQVF. The variable domain in full, with the rest retrieved from reference TRBV7-9 and TRBJ2-1, is DTGVSQNPRHKITKRGQNVTFRCDPISEHNRLYWYRQTLGQGPEFLTYFQNEAQLEKSRLLSDRFSAERPKGSFSTLEIQRTEQGDSAMYLCASSLTGAQYNEQVFGPGTRLTVL.

This clonotype was counted a few times. The CDR3 is CASSLAIRRQGLAFF. The CDR3 DNA is TGTGCCAGCAGTTTAGCAATTAGACGACAGGGATTGGCTTTCTTT. J is TRBJ1-1 and V is TRBV12-3 or TRBV12-4; 7 bases map to TRBD1. Germline trimming cut 0 bases from V and 11 bases from J; bases unmatched to any gene: 12. This CDR3 has 15 amino acids.

J is TRBJ2-3 and V is TRBV12-3 or TRBV12-4; 8 positions agree with TRBD2. The CDR3 runs 15 residues. Trimming removed 4 bases from V and 4 bases from J; junction bases left unmatched: 7. CDR3 residues: CASSSSSGIADTQYF. The DNA for the CDR3 is TGTGCCAGCAGTTCGAGTAGCGGGATAGCAGATACGCAGTATTTT.

The V gene is TRBV10-2, the J gene TRBJ2-1; weak D call: TRBD2 (5 bases). The length of the CDR3 is 16 residues. V gave up 6 bases and J gave up 0 bases, with 15 bases separating them. Per germline, CDR1 WSHSY and CDR2 SAAADI. CDR3 coding DNA: TGCGCCAGCAGGGTCGAGCGTACTAGCTCCTACAATGAGCAGTTCTTC. Protein: CASRVERTSSYNEQFF.

The rearrangement joins TRBV14 to TRBJ2-5; D remains ambiguous. This CDR3 is 14 amino acids long. Germline CDR1 is SGHDN and CDR2 is FVKESK. The V gene lost 0 bases and the J gene lost 7 bases, with 12 bases spanning the gap. The CDR3 spells CASSQDPLLRTQYF. The CDR3 region has the DNA TGTGCCAGCAGCCAAGATCCACTTTTGAGGACCCAGTACTTC.

The sample holds many counts of this clonotype. This chain's CDR3 is CASSLPGLAGETQYF. CDR3 DNA: TGTGCCAGCAGCTTGCCGGGACTAGCGGGAGAGACCCAGTACTTC. The chain is built from TRBV7-9 and TRBJ2-5; 12 bases are shared with TRBD2. Germline CDR1 reads SEHNR; CDR2 reads FQNEAQ (reference sequence). This CDR3 comprises 15 residues. The V gene end was trimmed by 3 bases and the J gene end by 4 bases; junction bases not matched to a gene: 3.

This clonotype was seen more than once but under ten times. Germline and junction disagree at one end, which may indicate a read error. The chain employs TRBV10-3 and TRBJ2-5; 7 bases are a match to TRBD2. The last part of the DNA fits TRBJ2-1 better; the J call may be wrong. This CDR3 region has 17 residues. Germline CDR1 ENHRY, CDR2 SYGVKD. CDR3 DNA: TGTGCCACCAGTGGGTCACGGACTAGAGGGAGCGGTGGTGAGCAGTTCTTC. It yields the protein CATSGSRTRGSGGEQFF.

V and J are TRBV24-1 and TRBJ1-1; TRBD1 is a possible D gene (5 bases). This CDR3 comprises 13 residues. Germline loops: CDR1 KGHDR, CDR2 SFDVKD. V shed 2 bases and J shed 3 bases, with 6 bases lying between them. The CDR3 nucleotides are TGTGCCACCAGTGATTACAGGTACACTGAAGCTTTCTTT. It codes for CATSDYRYTEAFF.

V gene TRBV6-1 combines with J gene TRBJ2-3, with D unclear. Deletions cut 11 bases from V and 6 bases from J, with 21 bases between. The germline gives CDR1 MNHNS, CDR2 SASEGT. There are 14 residues in the CDR3. The CDR3: CACLERPGIDTQYF. CDR3 sequence (DNA): TGTGCCTGTCTCGAGAGGCCGGGCATCGATACGCAGTATTTT.

V gene TRBV6-6 combines with J gene TRBJ1-4; D unresolved. Trimming took 5 bases from V and 5 from J, leaving 9 bases between them. The CDR3 has 13 amino acids. Per the germline V gene, CDR1 is MNHNY and CDR2 is SVGAGI (reference sequence). The CDR3 here is CASSPQVNEKLFF. CDR3 sequence (DNA): TGTGCCAGCAGTCCGCAGGTGAATGAAAAACTGTTTTTT.

This clonotype was detected a few times. V gene TRBV12-3 or TRBV12-4 combines with J gene TRBJ2-3; 8 bases are a match to TRBD1. The CDR3 sequence is 15 residues long. Trimming took 6 bases from V and 2 from J; bases not matched to a gene: 7. As DNA, the CDR3 is TGTGCCAGCAGACCCGGGACAGGCAACACAGATACGCAGTATTTT. Translated, it gives CASRPGTGNTDTQYF.

V gene TRBV10-3 combines with J gene TRBJ2-5, with D perhaps matching TRBD2 (6 bases). The germline gives CDR1 ENHRY, CDR2 SYGVKD. This CDR3 spans 12 amino acids. V shed 8 bases and J shed 0 bases, with 7 bases lying between them. This CDR3 reads CAIGGYQETQYF. As DNA, the CDR3 is TGTGCCATCGGAGGGTACCAAGAGACCCAGTACTTC.

The chain employs TRBV9 and TRBJ2-1; TRBD2 aligns across 12 bases. Germline lookup yields CDR1 SGDLS and CDR2 YYNGEE. The CDR3 is 18 amino acids. V was pared by 5 bases and J by 0 bases, with 9 bases of the junction left unmatched. Written as DNA, the CDR3 is TGTGCCAGCAGTTCGACTAGCGGGAGTTCCAGCTCCTACAATGAGCAGTTCTTC. The encoded protein is CASSSTSGSSSSYNEQFF.

In this sample, this clonotype turned up a few times. The CDR3 here is CASSPDWGANTDTQYF. The CDR3 DNA reads TGCGCCAGCAGCCCGGATTGGGGGGCGAACACAGATACGCAGTATTTT. The chain carries TRBV5-1 and TRBJ2-3, with D perhaps assigned TRBD1 or TRBD2 (6 bases each). This CDR3 contains 16 residues. The germline CDR1 and CDR2 sequences are SGHRS and YFSETQ. V lost 4 bases and J lost 2, with 17 bases in between.

This clonotype was recorded at least ten times. Compared with germline, one end of the junction differs, possibly owing to a read error. The chain employs TRBV5-1 and TRBJ1-1, with 8 bases fitting TRBD1. Germline V gene lookup returns CDR1 SGHRS and CDR2 YFSETQ. CDR3 length: 14 residues. The CDR3 here is CASSPGTGNTEAFF. The CDR3 DNA sequence: TGTGCCAGCAGCCCCGGGACAGGGAACACTGAAGCTTTCTTT.

This clonotype was recorded a few times. A read error may produce the germline difference seen at one junction end. The V call is TRBV10-3, the J call TRBJ2-6; 7 bases line up with TRBD2. The CDR3 length is 20 residues. The germline V gene encodes CDR1 ENHRY and CDR2 SYGVKD. CDR3 sequence reads: CATSVNAGESLFSGANVLTF. CDR3 sequence (DNA): TGTGCCACCAGTGTTAACGCGGGGGAAAGCCTATTCTCTGGGGCCAACGTCCTGACTTTC.

This clonotype was recorded at least ten times. The rearrangement uses TRBV5-5 and TRBJ1-1; D remains ambiguous. This CDR3 has 16 amino acids. The germline gives CDR1 SGHKS, CDR2 YYEKEE (reference sequence). V was pared by 3 bases and J by 4 bases, with 19 bases between. The CDR3 protein is CASSSWPQTRLTEAFF. CDR3 DNA sequence: TGTGCCAGCAGCTCGTGGCCCCAAACACGTCTCACTGAAGCTTTCTTT. The full variable domain, completed using reference TRBV5-5 and TRBJ1-1, is DAGVTQSPTHLIKTRGQQVTLRCSPISGHKSVSWYQQVLGQGPQFIFQYYEKEERGRGNFPDRFSARQFPNYSSELNVNALLLGDSALYLCASSSWPQTRLTEAFFGQGTRLTVV.

The chain links TRBV2 to TRBJ2-2; TRBD1 agrees at 12 bases. The CDR3 sequence is 16 residues long. V lost 9 bases and J lost 7; bases outside the gene matches: 12. Germline loops: CDR1 SNHLY, CDR2 FYNNEI. The CDR3: CASANLGTGGGGELFF. CDR3 nucleotides: TGTGCCAGTGCCAACCTCGGGACAGGGGGCGGCGGGGAGCTGTTTTTT.

The chain uses TRBV21-1 and TRBJ2-1; the table names TRBD2, a call not compared with the DNA. TRBV21-1 is a known pseudogene. CDR3 length equals 19 residues. The CDR3 DNA reads TGTGCCAGCAGCTCGGCTAGCGGGACACCTTCAAGCTCCTACAATGAGCAGTTCTTC. Protein: CASSSASGTPSSSYNEQFF.

The chain has TRBV7-8 and TRBJ1-1; D is unresolved. The V gene's germline CDR1 is SGHVS and CDR2 FQNEAQ. The ends were cut back, 2 bases at V and 2 bases at J, with 15 bases in the middle. The CDR3 extends over 16 amino acids. The CDR3 DNA is TGTGCCAGCAGCTTATCCGTTACACCTTTAAACACTGAAGCTTTCTTT. It translates to CASSLSVTPLNTEAFF.

This clonotype was counted only a few times. The V gene is TRBV3-1, the J gene TRBJ1-5; D is perhaps TRBD1 (6 bases). The CDR3 has 15 residues. Germline CDR1 reads LGHDT; CDR2 reads YNNKEL (reference sequence). The V gene lost 0 bases and the J gene lost 6 bases, with 12 bases spanning the gap. The CDR3 is CASSQDLGAGQPQHF. The CDR3 DNA sequence: TGTGCCAGCAGCCAAGATTTGGGGGCCGGTCAGCCCCAGCATTTT.

The gene calls are TRBV7-9 and TRBJ1-4, with 7 bases fitting TRBD1. The CDR3 spans 14 residues. Germline lookup yields CDR1 SEHNR and CDR2 FQNEAQ (reference sequence). With 3 bases clipped from V and 5 bases from J, the junction kept 3 bases outside the gene matches. The CDR3 region is CASSFRQGNEKLFF. As DNA, the CDR3 is TGTGCCAGCAGCTTTAGACAGGGAAATGAAAAACTGTTTTTT. The full variable domain, rest sourced from reference TRBV7-9 and TRBJ1-4, is DTGVSQNPRHKITKRGQNVTFRCDPISEHNRLYWYRQTLGQGPEFLTYFQNEAQLEKSRLLSDRFSAERPKGSFSTLEIQRTEQGDSAMYLCASSFRQGNEKLFFGSGTQLSVL.

The V gene is TRBV12-3 or TRBV12-4, the J gene TRBJ2-7; 12 nucleotides align to TRBD2. The CDR3 runs to 16 residues. V trimming: 1 base; J trimming: 6 bases; junction bases outside the gene matches: 7. This CDR3 is CASSLVTSGSKVEQYF. The CDR3 DNA reads TGTGCCAGCAGTTTAGTGACTAGCGGGAGTAAGGTCGAGCAGTACTTC.

This clonotype was counted only a few times. CDR3 nucleotide sequence: TGCAGCGTTGGTGGCTATGAGCAGTTCTTC. Its translation: CSVGGYEQFF. V and J are TRBV29-1 and TRBJ2-1; the D is unclear. This CDR3 has 10 residues. Per the germline V gene, CDR1 is SQVTM and CDR2 is ANQGSEA. Between the trimmed V and J ends, which lost 4 bases and 8 bases, there was a span of 6 bases.

This chain's CDR3 is CASSVATSGRYEQYF. The CDR3 DNA sequence: TGTGCCAGCAGCGTCGCCACCAGCGGGAGGTACGAGCAGTACTTC. The genes are TRBV9 and TRBJ2-7; 9 nucleotides align to TRBD2. Trimming removed 2 bases from V and 4 bases from J; junction bases left unmatched: 7. Germline V CDR1 and CDR2: SGDLS, YYNGEE. The CDR3 runs to 15 residues. Looking up the rest from reference TRBV9 and TRBJ2-7 gives the full variable domain: DSGVTQTPKHLITATGQRVTLRCSPRSGDLSVYWYQQSLDQGLQFLIQYYNGEERAKGNILERFSAQQFPDLHSELNLSSLELGDSALYFCASSVATSGRYEQYFGPGTRLTVT.

The V call is TRBV19, the J call TRBJ2-5, with D possibly matching TRBD1 (5 bases). This CDR3 has 14 amino acids. CDR1 is LNHDA, CDR2 SQIVND, per germline (reference sequence). V was pared by 3 bases and J by 0 bases, with 8 bases between. The CDR3: CASSIGRDQETQYF. The CDR3 bases are TGTGCCAGTAGTATTGGCAGGGACCAAGAGACCCAGTACTTC.

This clonotype was detected many times. The J gene is TRBJ1-2, the V gene TRBV6-5; D is unclear. Looked up from germline, CDR1 is MNHEY and CDR2 is SVGAGI. Trimming stripped 3 bases from V and 5 bases from J, with 7 bases between. The CDR3 has 12 residues. The CDR3 region has the DNA TGTGCCAGCAGTTATCGTGGTTATGGCTACACCTTC. Residues: CASSYRGYGYTF.

This rearrangement joins TRBV6-6 to TRBJ1-5; a weak D match, TRBD1 (6 bases). V lost 2 bases and J lost 7, with 18 bases in between. CDR1 and CDR2 (germline): MNHNY, SVGAGI (reference sequence). CDR3 length: 16 residues. The CDR3 here is CASSYGDILQEQPQHF. The CDR3 coding sequence is TGTGCCAGCAGTTACGGGGACATACTCCAGGAGCAGCCCCAGCATTTT.

This clonotype was recorded a few times. V is TRBV6-1 and J is TRBJ2-7; D tentatively reads TRBD1 or TRBD2 (5 bases each). Looked up from germline, CDR1 is MNHNS and CDR2 is SASEGT. Trimming stripped 7 bases from V and 3 bases from J, with 13 bases between. CDR3 length: 13 residues. CDR3 amino acids: CASTLPGSYEQYF. CDR3 nucleotides: TGTGCCAGCACCTTGCCAGGGAGCTACGAGCAGTACTTC.

This rearrangement joins TRBV5-1 to TRBJ2-5; 10 nucleotides agree with TRBD1. The closer fit of TRBJ2-1 to the DNA end suggests the J call may be wrong. Germline CDR1 SGHRS, CDR2 YFSETQ. The CDR3 spans 14 residues. The CDR3 DNA sequence: TGCGCCAGCAGCTCGGGACAGGGGAGAGAGGAGCAGTTCTTC. Its protein is CASSSGQGREEQFF.